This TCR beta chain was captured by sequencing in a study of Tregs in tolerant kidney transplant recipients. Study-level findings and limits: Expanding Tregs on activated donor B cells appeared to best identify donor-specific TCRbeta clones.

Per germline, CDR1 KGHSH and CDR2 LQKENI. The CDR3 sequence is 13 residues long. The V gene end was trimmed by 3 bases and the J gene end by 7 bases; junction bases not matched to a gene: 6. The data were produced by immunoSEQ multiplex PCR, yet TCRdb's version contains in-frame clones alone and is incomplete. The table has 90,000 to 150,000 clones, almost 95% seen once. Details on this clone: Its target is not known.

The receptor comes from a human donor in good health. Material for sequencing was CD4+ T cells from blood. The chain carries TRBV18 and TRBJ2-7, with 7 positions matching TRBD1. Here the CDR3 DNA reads TGTGCCAGCTCACCTTCGACAGGGCGAGAGCAGTACTTC. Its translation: CASSPSTGREQYF.